One and the same sample provided the 11 T cell receptor beta chains below, sequenced in a study of T cell responses to AZD1222 COVID-19 vaccine. Measured with immunoSEQ multiplex PCR; TCRdb has only the in-frame clones, and not every one. The table includes about 110,000 clones, about 92% detected once. Sequenced material: peripheral blood, taken 28 days after the second AZD1222 dose. The receptors originated from an adult who received the AZD1222 COVID-19 vaccine.

The chain is built from TRBV28 and TRBJ1-4, with TRBD1 identical over 9 bases. The J segment lost 6 bases and the V segment lost 8 bases, leaving 10 bases of the junction unmatched. This CDR3 comprises 15 residues. CDR1 is MDHEN, CDR2 SYDVKM, per germline. The CDR3 region has the DNA TGTGCCAGCCAAATTGGGACAGGGCCGTATGAAAAACTGTTTTTT. It encodes CASQIGTGPYEKLFF. The full variable domain, with the rest looked up from reference TRBV28 and TRBJ1-4, is DVKVTQSSRYLVKRTGEKVFLECVQDMDHENMFWYRQDPGLGLRLIYFSYDVKMKEKGDIPEGYSVSREKKERFSLILESASTNQTSMYLCASQIGTGPYEKLFFGSGTQLSVL.

This clone appeared once. The genes are TRBV6-1 and TRBJ2-1; 10 nucleotides line up with TRBD1. The CDR3 consists of 16 residues. Per the germline V gene, CDR1 is MNHNS and CDR2 is SASEGT. The trim removed 1 base at V and 8 bases at J, leaving 8 bases unmatched. Here the CDR3 DNA reads TGTGCCAGCAGTGAAGTAGCGGGACAGGGGAAGGATGAGCAGTTCTTC. It is translated as CASSEVAGQGKDEQFF.

V usage is TRBV30 and J usage is TRBJ1-1; TRBD1 matches at 8 bases. This CDR3 is 12 amino acids long. V lost 5 bases, J lost 1 base, and 0 bases stayed unmatched. Germline CDR1 is GTSNPN and CDR2 is SVGIG (reference sequence). CDR3 protein: CAWDRGNTEAFF. The CDR3 region has the DNA TGTGCCTGGGACAGGGGGAACACTGAAGCTTTCTTT.

CDR3 DNA sequence: TGTGCCAGTAGTACCACGGTACAGGAGGCTGGCTACACCTTC. This sequence encodes CASSTTVQEAGYTF. The chain uses TRBV19 and TRBJ1-2; D possibly corresponds to TRBD1 (5 bases). Germline V gene data show CDR1 as LNHDA and CDR2 as SQIVND (reference sequence). The germline V and J ends were trimmed by 4 bases and 7 bases, with 16 bases remaining between them. The CDR3 loop spans 14 amino acids.

This clone was seen a single time. The genes are TRBV4-3 and TRBJ1-1, with a possible D match to TRBD1 (5 bases). This CDR3 contains 14 residues. Germline lookup yields CDR1 LGHNA and CDR2 YSLEER. Trimming removed 0 bases at V and 5 bases at J, with 10 bases between. CDR3 nucleotides: TGCGCCAGCAGCCAAGAGTTCGCAGGGACTGAAGCTTTCTTT. It translates to CASSQEFAGTEAFF.

Notes on this clone: In the same sample, other DNA sequences code for this CDR3. The rearrangement joins TRBV7-3 to TRBJ1-1; possibly TRBD1 for D (5 bases). Germline V gives CDR1 SGHTA, CDR2 FQGTGA. This CDR3 has 13 amino acids. Trimming took 5 bases from V and 1 from J, leaving 8 bases between them. The CDR3, as DNA: TGTGCCAGCAGCCTAGACAGGAACACTGAAGCTTTCTTT. Translated: CASSLDRNTEAFF.

This clone was seen a few times. This chain uses TRBV14 with TRBJ2-7; D is unresolved. Germline V CDR1 and CDR2: SGHDN, FVKESK. Trimming stripped 1 base from V and 0 bases from J, with 13 bases between. The CDR3 consists of 16 residues. In DNA form, the CDR3 reads TGTGCCAGCAGCCAAGGGCCGACACAGCTCTCCTACGAGCAGTACTTC. Translation: CASSQGPTQLSYEQYF.

This clone was seen a few times. At one of its ends the junction is not consistent with the germline gene, which may arise from a read error. CDR3 sequence: CAPASSPGQPF. In nucleotides, the CDR3 is TGCGCCCCCGCTTCCTCGCCGGGACAGCCCTTC. The chain has TRBV23-1 and TRBJ1-2, with 7 positions matching TRBD1. TRBV23-1 is an ORF for which the function is uncertain. The CDR3 covers 11 residues.

The chain has TRBV5-4 and TRBJ1-3, with D uncertain. Looked up from germline, CDR1 is SGHNT and CDR2 is YYREEE (reference sequence). V was shortened by 4 bases and J by 2 bases, with 19 bases between the two germline ends. CDR3 length: 17 amino acids. CDR3 sequence reads: CASSPNLAAGTGNTIYF. DNA of the CDR3: TGTGCCAGCAGCCCTAACTTAGCCGCGGGCACTGGAAACACCATATATTTT.

The V gene is TRBV3-1 (or the pseudogene TRBV3-2), the J gene TRBJ1-1; no reliable D call. This CDR3 is 13 amino acids long. CDR1 is LGHDT, CDR2 YNNKEL, per germline (reference sequence). V was pared by 4 bases and J by 4 bases, with 10 bases between. The CDR3 coding sequence is TGTGCCAGCAGCCCCATCGTGACCACTGAAGCTTTCTTT. As protein: CASSPIVTTEAFF.

The chain is built from TRBV5-1 and TRBJ2-6; D is perhaps TRBD1 (5 bases). The CDR3 has 14 residues. CDR1 and CDR2 from the germline V gene are SGHRS and YFSETQ. The V gene lost 4 bases and the J gene lost 2 bases, with 7 bases spanning the gap. The CDR3 region is CASSMDTGANVLTF. The CDR3 nucleotides are TGCGCCAGCAGCATGGACACTGGGGCCAACGTCCTGACTTTC.